This T cell receptor beta chain was documented in a study of PD-L1 blockade in urothelial cancer. Time point: peripheral blood 6 weeks after treatment start. Comment on this clone: Its target is not known.

The CDR3 is made up of 14 amino acids. Germline CDR1 reads KGHSH; CDR2 reads LQKENI. V lost 3 bases, J lost 8 bases, and 3 bases stayed unmatched. The data were produced by immunoSEQ multiplex PCR, yet TCRdb's version contains in-frame clones alone and is incomplete. Of under 55,000 clones listed, 82% were seen once; the top ten hold 13%. Study outcomes and limitations: Clonality of blood TCR below the median before treatment predicted better survival.

The sample in question was PBMCs, obtained around atezolizumab (anti-PD-L1) treatment. The gene calls are TRBV18 and TRBJ1-6; 8 bases map to TRBD1. This clonotype was sampled from a man aged 55 to 70 with urothelial cancer. The CDR3 nucleotides are TGTGCCAGCTCACCCATGGACAGGGATTCACCCCTCCACTTT. It translates to CASSPMDRDSPLHF. The full variable domain, rest sourced from reference TRBV18 and TRBJ1-6, is NAGVMQNPRHLVRRRGQEARLRCSPMKGHSHVYWYRQLPEEGLKFMVYLQKENIIDESGMPKERFSAEFPKEGPSILRIQQVVRGDSAAYFCASSPMDRDSPLHFGNGTRLTVT.